Listed below are T cell receptor beta chains from one sample, sequenced in a study of cytomegalovirus exposure and HLA in healthy donors. Measured with immunoSEQ multiplex PCR; TCRdb has only the in-frame clones, and not every one. The data include tens of thousands of clones; the top ten clones carry about 1.8%. The material sequenced was PBMCs. The receptors come from a woman in her twenties or thirties in good health and CMV-seronegative. Both conserved end residues are part of each CDR3. The order of the fields is V gene, D gene, J gene, CDR3 DNA, CDR3 protein. The D gene is left open where the match is weak.

v_gene: TRBV6-5
d_gene: TRBD1
j_gene: TRBJ1-6
CDR3nt: TGTGCCAGCCAAACCGGCGGGACAGGGGTTTCACCCCTCCACTTT
CDR3aa: CASQTGGTGVSPLHF

v_gene: TRBV5-1
d_gene: TRBD2
j_gene: TRBJ2-3
CDR3nt: TGCGCCAGCAGCTTGGCTAGCGGGGGGACAGATACGCAGTATTTT
CDR3aa: CASSLASGGTDTQYF

v_gene: TRBV5-1
d_gene: TRBD1
j_gene: TRBJ2-1
CDR3nt: TGCGCCAGCAGCCTATGGGACAGGGATGCCAGTGAGCAGTTCTTC
CDR3aa: CASSLWDRDASEQFF

v_gene: TRBV14
d_gene: TRBD1
j_gene: TRBJ2-5
CDR3nt: TGTGCCAGCAGCCAAGAAGTTCGAGAGGACAGGGGAGAGACCCAGTACTTC
CDR3aa: CASSQEVREDRGETQYF

v_gene: TRBV20-1
d_gene: -
j_gene: TRBJ2-7
CDR3nt: TGCAGTGCTAGCTCAGGGAACGAGCAGTACTTC
CDR3aa: CSASSGNEQYF

v_gene: TRBV2
d_gene: -
j_gene: TRBJ1-3
CDR3nt: TGTGCCAGTAGACAAAACTCTGGAAACACCATATATTTT
CDR3aa: CASRQNSGNTIYF

v_gene: TRBV25-1
d_gene: -
j_gene: TRBJ1-1
CDR3nt: TGTGCCAGCAGTGAATATGGGAGGGATTTCTTT
CDR3aa: CASSEYGRDFF

v_gene: TRBV19
d_gene: -
j_gene: TRBJ1-4
CDR3nt: TGTGCCAGTAGTATCGCGGAGGAAAAACTGTTTTTT
CDR3aa: CASSIAEEKLFF

v_gene: TRBV29-1
d_gene: -
j_gene: TRBJ1-2
CDR3nt: TGCAGCGTTCTGGCAGGGCAGGTCTATGGCTACACCTTC
CDR3aa: CSVLAGQVYGYTF

v_gene: TRBV18
d_gene: -
j_gene: TRBJ1-2
CDR3nt: TGTGCCAGCTCACCCACAGGGAGCGGTGGCTACACCTTC
CDR3aa: CASSPTGSGGYTF

v_gene: TRBV4-3
d_gene: -
j_gene: TRBJ2-7
CDR3nt: TGCGCCAGCAGCCAGGATCGACAGTACCCCCACGAGCAGTACTTC
CDR3aa: CASSQDRQYPHEQYF

v_gene: TRBV2
d_gene: TRBD1
j_gene: TRBJ2-7
CDR3nt: TGTGCCATCGACAGGGTAGAGCAGTACTTC
CDR3aa: CAIDRVEQYF

v_gene: TRBV25-1
d_gene: -
j_gene: TRBJ1-3
CDR3nt: TGTGCCAGGTCGGAGGGATCGAGCTCTGGAAACACCATATATTTT
CDR3aa: CARSEGSSSGNTIYF

v_gene: TRBV7-8
d_gene: TRBD1
j_gene: TRBJ1-2
CDR3nt: TGTGCCAGCAGCTCCCTCTACCGGGACAGGGCTAACTATGGCTACACCTTC
CDR3aa: CASSSLYRDRANYGYTF

v_gene: TRBV6-6
d_gene: TRBD2
j_gene: TRBJ2-1
CDR3nt: TGTGCCAGCAGTCAATATACGGGGGGAAATGAGCAGTTCTTC
CDR3aa: CASSQYTGGNEQFF

v_gene: TRBV9
d_gene: -
j_gene: TRBJ2-1
CDR3nt: TGTGCCAGCAGCGTAGGGACAGATTACAATGAGCAGTTCTTC
CDR3aa: CASSVGTDYNEQFF

v_gene: TRBV6-6
d_gene: -
j_gene: TRBJ1-5
CDR3nt: TGTGCCAGCATCCGGGGGGGGAATCAGCCCCAGCATTTT
CDR3aa: CASIRGGNQPQHF

v_gene: TRBV25-1
d_gene: -
j_gene: TRBJ1-2
CDR3nt: TGTGCCAGCGAGGGGGGGCCCGGGACTTCAAACTATGGCTACACCTTC
CDR3aa: CASEGGPGTSNYGYTF

v_gene: TRBV2
d_gene: TRBD2
j_gene: TRBJ2-2
CDR3nt: TGTGCCAGCAGGGGACTAGCAACGAACACCGGGGAGCTGTTTTTT
CDR3aa: CASRGLATNTGELFF

v_gene: TRBV14
d_gene: -
j_gene: TRBJ2-3
CDR3nt: TGTGCCAGCAGCCAAGATAGGGGTGGAGATACGCAGTATTTT
CDR3aa: CASSQDRGGDTQYF

v_gene: TRBV18
d_gene: -
j_gene: TRBJ1-3
CDR3nt: TGTGCCAGCTCGACAGGACCCTGGGCTGGAAACACCATATATTTT
CDR3aa: CASSTGPWAGNTIYF

v_gene: TRBV4-1
d_gene: -
j_gene: TRBJ2-2
CDR3nt: TGCGCCAGCAGCCAAGTAGGGGAGCTGTTTTTT
CDR3aa: CASSQVGELFF

v_gene: TRBV7-9
d_gene: -
j_gene: TRBJ1-4
CDR3nt: TGTGCCAGCAGCTTAGAGCTAAGAGACTTGGAAAAACTGTTTTTT
CDR3aa: CASSLELRDLEKLFF

v_gene: TRBV19
d_gene: TRBD1
j_gene: TRBJ1-4
CDR3nt: TGTGCCAGTAGTATCCGGGACAGGGAAGAAAAACTGTTTTTT
CDR3aa: CASSIRDREEKLFF

v_gene: TRBV19
d_gene: -
j_gene: TRBJ2-1
CDR3nt: TGTGCCAGCCGAGGGGGCTACAATGAGCAGTTCTTC
CDR3aa: CASRGGYNEQFF

v_gene: TRBV6-5
d_gene: -
j_gene: TRBJ1-1
CDR3nt: TGTGCCAGCAGTTACTCGATGGGGCTTGAAGCTTTCTTT
CDR3aa: CASSYSMGLEAFF

v_gene: TRBV5-4
d_gene: TRBD2
j_gene: TRBJ2-3
CDR3nt: TGTGCCAGCAGCCTAGTCGCGGGAGCAGATACGCAGTATTTT
CDR3aa: CASSLVAGADTQYF

v_gene: TRBV5-6
d_gene: -
j_gene: TRBJ2-5
CDR3nt: TGTGCCAGCCATAACGTGGCAGAGACCCAGTACTTC
CDR3aa: CASHNVAETQYF

v_gene: TRBV9
d_gene: -
j_gene: TRBJ2-2
CDR3nt: TGTGCCAGCAGCGTAAATCCAGCGGGCACCGGGGAGCTGTTTTTT
CDR3aa: CASSVNPAGTGELFF

v_gene: TRBV30
d_gene: TRBD1
j_gene: TRBJ1-5
CDR3nt: TGTGCCTGGTCCCCGGGACAGGGTAATCAGCCCCAGCATTTT
CDR3aa: CAWSPGQGNQPQHF

v_gene: TRBV10-3
d_gene: TRBD2
j_gene: TRBJ2-3
CDR3nt: TGTGCCATCAAGCGGGAGGGCCCCGATACGCAGTATTTT
CDR3aa: CAIKREGPDTQYF

v_gene: TRBV27
d_gene: -
j_gene: TRBJ2-7
CDR3nt: TGTGCCAGCAGTTTTCGCCCGGTCCACGAGCAGTACTTC
CDR3aa: CASSFRPVHEQYF

v_gene: TRBV29-1
d_gene: TRBD1
j_gene: TRBJ2-5
CDR3nt: TGCAGCGTTATCCGGGACAGGGTGATCATGGCCCAGTACTTC
CDR3aa: CSVIRDRVIMAQYF

v_gene: TRBV18
d_gene: -
j_gene: TRBJ1-4
CDR3nt: TGTGCCAGCTCACCCGAAAGAGGGCTGGGAGTTGAAAAACTGTTTTTT
CDR3aa: CASSPERGLGVEKLFF

v_gene: TRBV9
d_gene: TRBD2
j_gene: TRBJ2-1
CDR3nt: TGTGCCAGCAGCGTCTGGTTAGGGACTAGCGGAAGGAGCTCCTACAATGAGCAGTTCTTC
CDR3aa: CASSVWLGTSGRSSYNEQFF

v_gene: TRBV1
d_gene: -
j_gene: TRBJ2-2
CDR3nt: TGCACCAGCAGCCATGGGAAACTAGCGTCCACCGGGGAGCTGTTTTTT
CDR3aa: CTSSHGKLASTGELFF

v_gene: TRBV6-1
d_gene: -
j_gene: TRBJ1-4
CDR3nt: TGTGCCAGCAGTGAAATATCGGGTGAAGGAGAAAAACTGTTTTTT
CDR3aa: CASSEISGEGEKLFF

v_gene: TRBV30
d_gene: TRBD1
j_gene: TRBJ2-7
CDR3nt: TGTGCCTGTTGGGACAGGGGGAGGAACGAGCAGTACTTC
CDR3aa: CACWDRGRNEQYF

v_gene: TRBV7-9
d_gene: -
j_gene: TRBJ1-1
CDR3nt: TGTGCCAGCAGCATCAGGGAGAACACTGAAGCTTTCTTT
CDR3aa: CASSIRENTEAFF

v_gene: TRBV6-6
d_gene: -
j_gene: TRBJ1-5
CDR3nt: TGTGCCTCAAGGGCGGGGGGCGAAAGTCAGCCCCAGCATTTT
CDR3aa: CASRAGGESQPQHF

v_gene: TRBV7-9
d_gene: -
j_gene: TRBJ2-7
CDR3nt: TGTGCCAGCAGCTTAACTCCAGGGTTGGTCTACGAGCAGTACTTC
CDR3aa: CASSLTPGLVYEQYF

v_gene: TRBV30
d_gene: -
j_gene: TRBJ1-5
CDR3nt: TGTGCCTGGAGTCCCACATTGGAGGGAAATCAGCCCCAGCATTTT
CDR3aa: CAWSPTLEGNQPQHF

v_gene: TRBV18
d_gene: -
j_gene: TRBJ1-2
CDR3nt: TGTGCCAGCGCACTAATCGAATCCAGGTCAGGGAATGGCTACACCTTC
CDR3aa: CASALIESRSGNGYTF

v_gene: TRBV29-1
d_gene: -
j_gene: TRBJ2-2
CDR3nt: TGCAGCGTCAGGACCGGGGAGCTGTTTTTT
CDR3aa: CSVRTGELFF

v_gene: TRBV7-8
d_gene: TRBD1
j_gene: TRBJ2-7
CDR3nt: TGTGCCAGCAGCCCCCCGGGACAGGTCTACGAGCAGTACTTC
CDR3aa: CASSPPGQVYEQYF

v_gene: TRBV6-5
d_gene: TRBD2
j_gene: TRBJ2-1
CDR3nt: TGTGCCAGCAGTTACTCTGCTAGCGGGAGGGCCGTGGAGCAGTTCTTC
CDR3aa: CASSYSASGRAVEQFF

v_gene: TRBV18
d_gene: TRBD2
j_gene: TRBJ2-3
CDR3nt: TGTGCCAGCTCAGGACTAGCGGGGAGCACAGATACGCAGTATTTT
CDR3aa: CASSGLAGSTDTQYF

v_gene: TRBV7-9
d_gene: -
j_gene: TRBJ2-7
CDR3nt: TGTGCCAGCAGCTTATCAGGGGGGCTCTCCTACGAGCAGTACTTC
CDR3aa: CASSLSGGLSYEQYF

v_gene: TRBV5-6
d_gene: TRBD2
j_gene: TRBJ2-3
CDR3nt: TGTGCCAGCAGCTCGGGGACTAGCGGAGTCACAGATACGCAGTATTTT
CDR3aa: CASSSGTSGVTDTQYF

v_gene: TRBV5-4
d_gene: -
j_gene: TRBJ1-6
CDR3nt: TGTGCCAGCAGCTCGAGCCCCTCAGGTTCACCCCTCCACTTT
CDR3aa: CASSSSPSGSPLHF

v_gene: TRBV14
d_gene: TRBD1
j_gene: TRBJ1-4
CDR3nt: TGTGCCAGCAGCCAAGAGGTGGTGGGGGACAGGGATGAAAAACTGTTTTTT
CDR3aa: CASSQEVVGDRDEKLFF

v_gene: TRBV10-1
d_gene: -
j_gene: TRBJ2-1
CDR3nt: TGCGCCAGCAGTGAGTCCGCGAATGGAGGGGTTGAGCAGTTCTTC
CDR3aa: CASSESANGGVEQFF

v_gene: TRBV7-3
d_gene: -
j_gene: TRBJ2-2
CDR3nt: TGTGCCAGCAGCCGGACAGTATACACCGGGGAGCTGTTTTTT
CDR3aa: CASSRTVYTGELFF

v_gene: TRBV4-3
d_gene: TRBD1
j_gene: TRBJ1-6
CDR3nt: TGCGCCAGCAGCCACGGGACAGGAGTCGGCCCCCTCCACTTT
CDR3aa: CASSHGTGVGPLHF

v_gene: TRBV29-1
d_gene: TRBD2
j_gene: TRBJ2-7
CDR3nt: TGCAGCGTTGAATGGGGGGGGGCCTACGAGCAGTACTTC
CDR3aa: CSVEWGGAYEQYF

v_gene: TRBV28
d_gene: TRBD1
j_gene: TRBJ1-5
CDR3nt: TGTGCCAGCAGTCCTCATCGGACAGGGTCGGGGAGCAATCAGCCCCAGCATTTT
CDR3aa: CASSPHRTGSGSNQPQHF

v_gene: TRBV25-1
d_gene: TRBD2
j_gene: TRBJ2-3
CDR3nt: TGTGCCAGCAGTCGGGGCGGGGGTAGCACAGATACGCAGTATTTT
CDR3aa: CASSRGGGSTDTQYF